This T cell receptor (beta chain) was obtained from a study of T cells in Graves' hyperthyroidism and ophthalmopathy. This clonotype has ten or more counts. As yet, its antigen is unknown. Stable hyperthyroidism: no ophthalmopathy progression over 18 months of follow-up. Hyperthyroidism in the patients, aged 18 to 65, was newly diagnosed and under 2 months in duration. Together with thyroid ultrasound, orbital computed tomography, serum thyroxine and TRAb, clinical symptoms were used for diagnoses. Study outcomes and limitations: In blood, most of the thyroid clonotypes expanded above 0.001 were also present.

Amplified TCR beta CDR3 regions came from RNA transcripts. The HTBI primer set drove a first-round RT-PCR of the TCR CDR3. MiXCR, run by TCRdb on the multiplex PCR reads, gives a single entry per CDR3 protein. This repertoire shows 500,000 to 750,000 distinct CDR3 sequences, around 16% found once; its top ten account for less than 9.5%. Input material: blood. The origin of this receptor is a woman under 40 with Graves' hyperthyroidism.

CDR3 sequence (DNA): TGTGCCAAAGCCGAAATTACAGGGGGGGGATCGGGAGCTTTCTTT. This sequence encodes CAKAEITGGGSGAFF. The V gene is TRBV2, the J gene TRBJ1-1; 8 nucleotides match TRBD1. Germline CDR1 SNHLY, CDR2 FYNNEI. CDR3 length: 15 residues. The junction had 20 bases not matched to a gene; V was cut back by 10 bases and J by 10 bases.